This entry features one TCR beta chain sequence. CDR3 length: 13 amino acids. Germline V gene sequence: CDR1 LGHNA, CDR2 YNFKEQ. The V gene lost 1 base and the J gene lost 5 bases, with 5 bases spanning the gap. This sample was included in a study of long-term antiretroviral therapy in people with HIV. immunoSEQ v3.0 was run at survey level. Generated by immunoSEQ multiplex PCR, the TCRdb table keeps only in-frame clones and is missing some. This table has some 22,000 clones, 79% appearing once. Every one of the donors gave at least one pre-ART PBMC sample and at least two post-ART PBMC samples. This rearrangement joins TRBV4-2 to TRBJ1-4; no reliable D call. Sequencing used unsorted PBMCs, obtained 4.1 years after starting antiretroviral therapy. The origin of this receptor is a woman aged 40 to 55 with HIV. This CDR3 is CASSQGLNEKLFF. The CDR3 DNA follows: TGTGCCAGCAGCCAAGGTCTGAATGAAAAACTGTTTTTT.